The 22 T cell receptor beta chains listed next were all sequenced from one sample in a study of T cell changes during pregnancy in multiple sclerosis. The repertoire was sequenced with immunoSEQ multiplex PCR; TCRdb's copy has only in-frame clones and lacks some. Among over 30,000 clones, approximately 85% were seen once, and the ten largest hold 1.2%. The sample here was CD4+ T cells from peripheral blood mononuclear cells, taken before pregnancy. Receptors were obtained from a female donor with multiple sclerosis, enrolled in a pregnancy study.

As for this clone: At one boundary the junction diverges from the germline segment, which might be a read error. V is TRBV7-9 and J is TRBJ2-7; 8 bases agree with TRBD1. Germline CDR1 reads SEHNR; CDR2 reads FQNEAQ (reference sequence). The CDR3 runs 16 residues. The CDR3 loop is CASSLRAGGFSDEQYF. CDR3 bases: TGTGCCAGCAGCCTCCGGGCAGGGGGCTTCTCCGACGAGCAGTACTTC.

The chain links TRBV5-1 to TRBJ2-7; maybe TRBD1 (6 bases). This CDR3 region has 14 residues. Per germline, CDR1 SGHRS and CDR2 YFSETQ. V lost 4 bases and J 4 bases, leaving 15 bases between the germline ends. CDR3 nucleotides: TGCGCCAGCAGCCCACCGGGACAAAAATACGAGCAGTACTTC. Protein sequence: CASSPPGQKYEQYF. The full variable domain, rest sourced from reference TRBV5-1 and TRBJ2-7, is KAGVTQTPRYLIKTRGQQVTLSCSPISGHRSVSWYQQTPGQGLQFLFEYFSETQRNKGNFPGRFSGRQFSNSRSEMNVSTLELGDSALYLCASSPPGQKYEQYFGPGTRLTVT.

The V call is TRBV5-4, the J call TRBJ2-5, with a possible D match to TRBD2 (5 bases). Germline CDR1 reads SGHNT; CDR2 reads YYREEE (reference sequence). Trimming pared 2 bases from V and 5 bases from J, leaving 10 bases between. The length of the CDR3 is 13 residues. CDR3 sequence (DNA): TGTGCCAGCAGCTTTGATTGGGAGGAGACCCAGTACTTC. Residues: CASSFDWEETQYF.

The V and J genes are TRBV29-1 and TRBJ2-2, with 10 bases matching TRBD1. J was trimmed by 5 bases and V by 5 bases; bases with no gene match: 8. The V gene's germline CDR1 is SQVTM and CDR2 ANQGSEA. The CDR3 has 15 residues. The CDR3 nucleotides read TGCAGCGTTTCGGGGACAGGGGTTCGGACCGGGGAGCTGTTTTTT. This sequence encodes CSVSGTGVRTGELFF.

The CDR3 reads CASSVVEGEKLFF. For the CDR3, the DNA is TGTGCCAGCAGCGTAGTGGAGGGAGAAAAACTGTTTTTT. The J gene is TRBJ1-4, the V gene TRBV9, with D unresolved. The CDR3 spans 13 residues. V lost 0 bases to trimming and J lost 8 bases, with 8 bases between them. From germline, CDR1 is SGDLS and CDR2 YYNGEE.

This clone showed up just a few times. The chain is built from TRBV10-3 and TRBJ1-2; possible D gene TRBD1, 6 bases. V lost 4 bases, J lost 7 bases, and 7 bases lay in between. CDR3 size: 11 residues. Looked up from germline, CDR1 is ENHRY and CDR2 is SYGVKD. CDR3 nucleotide sequence: TGTGCCATCAGTGGAGGGGGTGGCTACACCTTC. Protein sequence: CAISGGGGYTF.

This chain joins TRBV11-3 and TRBJ2-1, with 7 bases identical to TRBD2. CDR1 SGHNT and CDR2 YENEEA come from the germline V gene. The CDR3 runs 19 residues. The ends lost 2 bases at V and 0 bases at J; junction bases unmatched: 13. The CDR3 bases are TGTGCCAGCAGCTTAAATGGGGCTAGCGGAGTGAGCTCCTACAATGAGCAGTTCTTC. It translates to CASSLNGASGVSSYNEQFF.

The chain links TRBV28 to TRBJ2-1, with 7 bases lining up with TRBD2. From germline, CDR1 is MDHEN and CDR2 SYDVKM. V gave up 6 bases and J gave up 10 bases; unmatched junction bases: 9. This CDR3 comprises 13 residues. For the CDR3, the DNA is TGTGCCAGCAGGGGTAGCGGGCTTAGAGAGCAGTTCTTC. Its translation: CASRGSGLREQFF.

The CDR3 bases are TGTGCCAGTAGCAGACAGGGTCTCCAGGACTATGGCTACACCTTC. This codes for CASSRQGLQDYGYTF. The J gene is TRBJ1-2, the V gene TRBV19, with 7 bases fitting TRBD1. Germline trimming cut 6 bases from V and 3 bases from J; bases unmatched to any gene: 10. Germline CDR1 and CDR2: LNHDA and SQIVND (reference sequence). CDR3 length equals 15 residues. The full variable domain, rest sourced from reference TRBV19 and TRBJ1-2, is DGGITQSPKYLFRKEGQNVTLSCEQNLNHDAMYWYRQDPGQGLRLIYYSQIVNDFQKGDIAEGYSVSREKKESFPLTVTSAQKNPTAFYLCASSRQGLQDYGYTFGSGTRLTVV.

This sequence joins TRBV5-4 and TRBJ1-2; D is unclear. From germline, CDR1 is SGHNT and CDR2 YYREEE (reference sequence). V was shortened by 4 bases and J by 2 bases, with 15 bases between the two germline ends. CDR3 size: 15 residues. CDR3 protein: CASSLDLTENYGYTF. CDR3 in DNA: TGTGCCAGCAGCCTAGATTTAACGGAAAACTATGGCTACACCTTC.

V and J are TRBV10-3 and TRBJ2-2; D may be TRBD1 (6 bases). Trimming pared 3 bases from V and 7 bases from J, leaving 12 bases between. CDR1 is ENHRY, CDR2 SYGVKD, per germline. This CDR3 region has 14 residues. The CDR3 loop is CAISENREHGELFF. The CDR3 DNA follows: TGTGCCATCAGTGAAAACAGGGAGCACGGGGAGCTGTTTTTT.

J is TRBJ1-2 and V is TRBV6-6; the D is unclear. The CDR3 has 15 amino acids. Germline V lookup: CDR1 MNHNY, CDR2 SVGAGI (reference sequence). V was clipped by 2 bases and J by 3 bases, with 13 bases between them. The CDR3: CASSYEASKDYGYTF. CDR3 coding DNA: TGTGCCAGCAGTTACGAGGCCTCCAAGGACTATGGCTACACCTTC.

The chain joins TRBV5-1 to TRBJ2-1; the D gene is possibly TRBD2 (5 bases). From germline, CDR1 is SGHRS and CDR2 YFSETQ. The CDR3 totals 14 residues. V lost 2 bases and J 5 bases, leaving 11 bases between the germline ends. The CDR3 DNA sequence: TGCGCCAGCAGCTTCGGGGATAGGGACAATGAGCAGTTCTTC. Amino acids: CASSFGDRDNEQFF.

The CDR3 DNA reads as TGTGCCAGCAGGATGTCACAGGGAGGGGGCACAGATACGCAGTATTTT. This translates into CASRMSQGGGTDTQYF. This chain joins TRBV2 and TRBJ2-3; D might be TRBD2 (7 bases). Germline CDR1 and CDR2: SNHLY and FYNNEI. The CDR3 contains 16 residues. V was trimmed by 6 bases and J by 1 base, leaving 17 bases between them.

The chain joins TRBV28 to TRBJ2-7, with 10 bases aligning to TRBD1. The V and J ends lost 6 bases and 2 bases, in that order; junction bases with no gene match: 7. The CDR3 has 15 amino acids. In germline, CDR1 is MDHEN, CDR2 SYDVKM. Here the CDR3 DNA reads TGTGCCAGCAGGGAAGGACAGGGGGTGACCTACGAGCAGTACTTC. Translation gives CASREGQGVTYEQYF.

The V call is TRBV7-9, the J call TRBJ2-1; no definite D call. V lost 0 bases and J lost 7, with 7 bases in between. This CDR3 comprises 13 residues. CDR1 is SEHNR, CDR2 FQNEAQ, per germline (reference sequence). The CDR3 is CASSLAAENEQFF. For the CDR3, the DNA is TGTGCCAGCAGCTTAGCTGCGGAAAATGAGCAGTTCTTC. The full variable domain, in which reference TRBV7-9 and TRBJ2-1 provide the parts outside the CDR3, is DTGVSQNPRHKITKRGQNVTFRCDPISEHNRLYWYRQTLGQGPEFLTYFQNEAQLEKSRLLSDRFSAERPKGSFSTLEIQRTEQGDSAMYLCASSLAAENEQFFGPGTRLTVL.

The chain joins TRBV7-2 to TRBJ2-4, with D perhaps matching TRBD1 (6 bases). The V and J ends lost 5 bases and 6 bases respectively, with 14 bases between them. CDR1 SGHTA and CDR2 FQGNSA come from the germline V gene. The CDR3 has 14 amino acids. In DNA form, the CDR3 reads TGTGCCAGCAGCCCCTACGGCAGGGGAAACATTCAGTACTTC. Amino acid sequence: CASSPYGRGNIQYF.

The chain joins TRBV2 to TRBJ2-2, with 8 bases matching TRBD2. The CDR3 contains 13 residues. V was pared by 7 bases and J by 5 bases, with 3 bases of the junction left unmatched. Germline lookup yields CDR1 SNHLY and CDR2 FYNNEI. CDR3 amino acids: CASKRLATGELFF. As DNA, the CDR3 is TGTGCCAGCAAAAGACTAGCGACCGGGGAGCTGTTTTTT.

The chain is built from TRBV2 and TRBJ1-1; D perhaps matches TRBD1 (6 bases). The CDR3 has 13 residues. Germline CDR1 SNHLY, CDR2 FYNNEI. V was shortened by 7 bases and J by 6 bases, with 15 bases between the two germline ends. As DNA, the CDR3 is TGTGCCAGCAAGGGGGGGAGTGAGGCTGAAGCTTTCTTT. Translated, it gives CASKGGSEAEAFF.

This clone was detected only once. In DNA, the CDR3 is TGTGCCAGCAGCTTGTTGCCGACTCCGGGACAGGGGGCCCACGAGCAGTACTTC. This translates into CASSLLPTPGQGAHEQYF. The rearrangement joins TRBV5-5 to TRBJ2-7, with TRBD1 identical over 12 bases. CDR3 length equals 18 residues. V was pared by 1 base and J by 5 bases, with 13 bases of the junction left unmatched. The V gene's germline CDR1 is SGHKS and CDR2 YYEKEE (reference sequence).

V and J are TRBV5-1 and TRBJ2-5, with 9 bases lining up with TRBD2. Losses at the gene ends were 0 bases for V and 5 bases for J; bases not matched to a gene: 5. Germline V lookup: CDR1 SGHRS, CDR2 YFSETQ. The CDR3 spans 15 residues. The CDR3 nucleotides are TGCGCCAGCAGCTTGGTAGCGGGAGTAGCGGAGACCCAGTACTTC. Its protein product is CASSLVAGVAETQYF.

This rearrangement joins TRBV28 to TRBJ2-1; D is uncertain. Germline CDR1 and CDR2: MDHEN and SYDVKM. The CDR3 extends over 14 amino acids. Trimming removed 1 base from V and 8 bases from J, with 12 bases in between. CDR3 loop: CASSLSPRVDEQFF. The CDR3 DNA reads as TGTGCCAGCAGTTTATCTCCCCGGGTGGATGAGCAGTTCTTC.